Shown below are 13 T cell receptor beta chains from a single sample sequenced in a study of beta chain features in type 1 diabetes. As every portion of the isolated RNA was reverse transcribed, the sequencing read expressed TCRB transcripts. Sequencing used immunoSEQ multiplex PCR; TCRdb keeps in-frame clones, though not all of them. This sample carries some 360,000 clones, about 19% of them seen once, and the ten largest clones take approximately 0.046%. Sequenced input: naive CD4+ T cells from blood. Source of these receptors: a woman aged 18-29 years in good health.

About this clone itself: The sample holds other DNA sequences that translate to the same CDR3. CDR3 nucleotide sequence: TGCGCCAGCAGCTTGGGGCTAGCGGGCACAGATACGCAGTATTTT. Its protein product is CASSLGLAGTDTQYF. This chain joins TRBV5-1 and TRBJ2-3, with 7 bases aligning to TRBD2. The trim removed 0 bases at V and 1 base at J, leaving 2 bases unmatched. From germline, CDR1 is SGHRS and CDR2 YFSETQ. The length of the CDR3 is 15 residues.

The chain carries TRBV11-2 and TRBJ2-7; 7 bases align to TRBD2. Germline lookup yields CDR1 SGHAT and CDR2 FQNNGV. Trimming cost V 6 bases and J 2 bases; bases outside gene matches: 7. The CDR3 covers 14 residues. The CDR3, as DNA: TGTGCCAGCAGGCTTACGGCGGGAGCCTACGAGCAGTACTTC. This codes for CASRLTAGAYEQYF.

The chain joins TRBV9 to TRBJ2-5, with 9 nucleotides matching TRBD2. J lost 5 bases, V lost 0 bases, and 5 bases had no gene match. This CDR3 is built from 15 residues. Germline V CDR1 and CDR2: SGDLS, YYNGEE. The CDR3 spells CASSVDAGGPETQYF. CDR3 DNA sequence: TGTGCCAGCAGCGTAGACGCGGGAGGGCCGGAGACCCAGTACTTC.

Of note for this clone: This CDR3 is also generated by other DNA sequences in the sample. The chain joins TRBV9 to TRBJ2-2, with D possibly being TRBD1 (5 bases). The CDR3 sequence is 14 residues long. Germline CDR1 is SGDLS and CDR2 is YYNGEE. The V end was cut by 2 bases, the J end by 1 base, with 6 bases between. CDR3 loop: CASSVQGNTGELFF. CDR3 nucleotide sequence: TGTGCCAGCAGCGTTCAGGGGAACACCGGGGAGCTGTTTTTT.

This sequence joins TRBV7-2 and TRBJ1-4; no clear D gene. V was cut by 1 base and J by 8 bases, with 5 bases left in between. There are 12 residues in the CDR3. In germline, CDR1 is SGHTA, CDR2 FQGNSA. CDR3 sequence: CASSLEQEKLFF. The CDR3 coding sequence is TGTGCCAGCAGCTTAGAACAGGAAAAACTGTTTTTT.

The V gene is TRBV25-1, the J gene TRBJ1-2; no clear D. CDR1 MGHDK and CDR2 SYGVNS come from the germline V gene. Trimming took 2 bases from V and 8 from J, leaving 12 bases between them. CDR3 size: 13 residues. In nucleotides, the CDR3 is TGTGCCAGCAGTGAAGAGGGCATCAACGGCTACACCTTC. This encodes CASSEEGINGYTF.

A few counts support this clone. The chain combines TRBV13 with TRBJ1-1; 10 bases agree with TRBD1. The CDR3 runs to 15 residues. Germline V CDR1 and CDR2: PRHDT, FYEKMQ (reference sequence). V was clipped by 5 bases and J by 2 bases; unmatched bases: 5. The CDR3 DNA sequence: TGTGCCAGCAGCACAAGACAGGGGGCAAACACTGAAGCTTTCTTT. This gives the protein CASSTRQGANTEAFF. The whole variable domain, remainder taken from reference TRBV13 and TRBJ1-1, is AAGVIQSPRHLIKEKRETATLKCYPIPRHDTVYWYQQGPGQDPQFLISFYEKMQSDKGSIPDRFSAQQFSDYHSELNMSSLELGDSALYFCASSTRQGANTEAFFGQGTRLTVV.

This clone turned up a few times. The rearrangement uses TRBV7-9 and TRBJ2-1, with 8 bases identical to TRBD1. The CDR3 covers 14 residues. The germline V gene encodes CDR1 SEHNR and CDR2 FQNEAQ (reference sequence). With 8 bases clipped from V and 7 bases from J, the junction kept 10 bases outside the gene matches. The DNA for the CDR3 is TGTGCCAGCGTCACGAAAACAGGGGGAAATGAGCAGTTCTTC. This sequence encodes CASVTKTGGNEQFF.

In its sample, this clone was seen a few times. V gene TRBV7-9 combines with J gene TRBJ2-5; D is possibly TRBD1 (6 bases). The CDR3 is 14 amino acids. The germline V gene encodes CDR1 SEHNR and CDR2 FQNEAQ (reference sequence). Trimming took off 5 bases at V and 4 bases at J, with 14 bases between the two ends. CDR3: CASSRRDMSETQYF. CDR3 coding DNA: TGTGCCAGCAGCCGCCGGGACATGTCAGAGACCCAGTACTTC.

The genes are TRBV4-1 and TRBJ1-5; no firm D call. Germline loops: CDR1 MGHRA, CDR2 YSYEKL. This CDR3 contains 14 residues. Trimming removed 1 base at V and 1 base at J, with 5 bases between. CDR3 DNA sequence: TGCGCCAGCAGCCAAGTGGGCAGCAATCAGCCCCAGCATTTT. Residues: CASSQVGSNQPQHF.

V is TRBV4-1 and J is TRBJ2-1; 9 positions agree with TRBD1. V shed 0 bases, J shed 5 bases, and the junction held 8 bases outside the gene matches. From germline, CDR1 is MGHRA and CDR2 YSYEKL. The CDR3 sequence is 17 residues long. For the CDR3, the DNA is TGCGCCAGCAGCCAAGACCCGGGACAGGGACCCCACAATGAGCAGTTCTTC. Residues: CASSQDPGQGPHNEQFF.

This clone was recorded a few times. The chain is built from TRBV29-1 and TRBJ2-5; D not certain. This CDR3 is built from 12 residues. V lost 4 bases to trimming and J lost 0 bases, with 6 bases between them. Per the germline V gene, CDR1 is SQVTM and CDR2 is ANQGSEA. CDR3 sequence: CSVGRYQETQYF. CDR3 in DNA: TGCAGCGTTGGTCGGTACCAAGAGACCCAGTACTTC.

This chain connects TRBV25-1 to TRBJ1-1, with D possibly matching TRBD1 (5 bases). Looked up from germline, CDR1 is MGHDK and CDR2 is SYGVNS. This CDR3 is built from 13 residues. Between the trimmed V and J ends, which lost 3 bases and 11 bases, there was a span of 16 bases. CDR3 loop: CASSEIFGGSAFF. CDR3 nucleotides: TGTGCCAGCAGTGAGATATTCGGGGGTTCGGCTTTCTTT.